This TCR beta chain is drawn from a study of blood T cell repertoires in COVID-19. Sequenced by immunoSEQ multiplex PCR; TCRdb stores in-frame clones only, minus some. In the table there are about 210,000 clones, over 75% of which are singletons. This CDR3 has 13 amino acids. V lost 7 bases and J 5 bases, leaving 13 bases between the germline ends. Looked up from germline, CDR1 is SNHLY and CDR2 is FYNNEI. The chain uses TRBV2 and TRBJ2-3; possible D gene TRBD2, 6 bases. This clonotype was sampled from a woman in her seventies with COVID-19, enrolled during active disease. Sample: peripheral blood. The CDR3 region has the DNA TGTGCCAGCAATCTGGGGGGAGTAGATACGCAGTATTTT. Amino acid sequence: CASNLGGVDTQYF.